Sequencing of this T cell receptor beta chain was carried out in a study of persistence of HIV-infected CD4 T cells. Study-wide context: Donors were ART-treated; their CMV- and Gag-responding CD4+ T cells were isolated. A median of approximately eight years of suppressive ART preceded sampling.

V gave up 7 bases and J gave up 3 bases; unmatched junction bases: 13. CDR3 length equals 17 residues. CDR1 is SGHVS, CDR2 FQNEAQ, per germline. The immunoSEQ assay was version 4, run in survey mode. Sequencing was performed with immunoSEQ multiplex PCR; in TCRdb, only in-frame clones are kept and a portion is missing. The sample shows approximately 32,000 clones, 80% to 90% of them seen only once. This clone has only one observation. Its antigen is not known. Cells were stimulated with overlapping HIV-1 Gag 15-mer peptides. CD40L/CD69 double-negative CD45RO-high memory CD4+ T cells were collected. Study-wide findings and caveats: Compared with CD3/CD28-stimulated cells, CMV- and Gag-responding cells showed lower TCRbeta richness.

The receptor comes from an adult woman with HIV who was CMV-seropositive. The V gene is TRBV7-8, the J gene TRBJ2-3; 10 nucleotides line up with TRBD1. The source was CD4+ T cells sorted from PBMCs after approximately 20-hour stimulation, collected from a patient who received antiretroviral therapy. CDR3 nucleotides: TGTGCCAGCACCTCCACTCCGGGACAGGGGAGGACAGATACGCAGTATTTT. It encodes CASTSTPGQGRTDTQYF.